This passage covers 16 T cell receptor beta chains from one sample sequenced in a study of blood T cell repertoires in COVID-19. Method: immunoSEQ multiplex PCR; TCRdb's copy keeps in-frame clones and lacks some. The sample yields a few hundred thousand clones, roughly 90% seen once. Specimen: peripheral blood. These receptors originate from a woman aged 25 to 39 with COVID-19, enrolled during active disease.

As DNA, the CDR3 is TGTGCCAGCAGTAGCCAGCGGGTGGAGGGCGAGCAGTACTTC. Translating it yields CASSSQRVEGEQYF. The chain recombines TRBV6-2 or TRBV6-3 with TRBJ2-7; D might be TRBD2 (6 bases). CDR1 and CDR2 (germline): MNHEY, SVGEGT. The length of the CDR3 is 14 residues. V gave up 5 bases and J gave up 6 bases, with 17 bases separating them.

The chain employs TRBV7-2 and TRBJ1-1, with a weak D call TRBD1 (6 bases). CDR1 is SGHTA, CDR2 FQGNSA, per germline. V dropped 1 base and J dropped 1 base, with 13 bases sitting between them. This CDR3 has 16 amino acids. CDR3 in amino acids: CASSLGTVTQNTEAFF. For the CDR3, the DNA is TGTGCCAGCAGCTTAGGGACAGTAACTCAGAACACTGAAGCTTTCTTT.

The V and J genes are TRBV21-1 and TRBJ1-1. TRBV21-1 is a pseudogene locus. The CDR3 totals 15 residues. CDR3 amino acids: CASSKDRGGNTEAFF. The CDR3 coding sequence is TGTGCCAGCAGCAAAGACCGGGGAGGGAACACTGAAGCTTTCTTT.

This chain uses TRBV6-5 with TRBJ1-2; D is possibly TRBD1 (5 bases). V lost 6 bases and J lost 2, with 10 bases in between. The CDR3 extends over 13 amino acids. Germline values: CDR1 MNHEY, CDR2 SVGAGI. DNA of the CDR3: TGTGCCAGCAGGTCGACAGAAAACTATGGCTACACCTTC. This translates into CASRSTENYGYTF.

J is TRBJ1-5 and V is TRBV30; D ambiguous. There are 13 residues in the CDR3. Germline lookup yields CDR1 GTSNPN and CDR2 SVGIG (reference sequence). The V gene lost 2 bases and the J gene lost 5 bases, with 10 bases spanning the gap. The CDR3 spells CAWSMDGDQPQHF. The CDR3 DNA sequence: TGTGCCTGGAGTATGGACGGGGATCAGCCCCAGCATTTT.

The V gene is TRBV5-5, the J gene TRBJ1-3, with D possibly being TRBD1 (5 bases). Trimming left V 6 bases short and J 5 bases short, with 21 bases between. Germline CDR1 and CDR2: SGHKS and YYEKEE (reference sequence). This CDR3 has 16 residues. CDR3 sequence reads: CASTPARVGGRNTIYF. The DNA for the CDR3 is TGTGCCAGCACCCCGGCCAGGGTGGGGGGACGAAACACCATATATTTT.

This sequence joins TRBV7-9 and TRBJ1-1; D is uncertain. V was trimmed by 8 bases and J by 1 base, leaving 14 bases between them. This CDR3 contains 14 residues. The germline V gene has CDR1 SEHNR and CDR2 FQNEAQ (reference sequence). CDR3 coding DNA: TGTGCCAGCCAAACCGGAACAGAGAACACTGAAGCTTTCTTT. This codes for CASQTGTENTEAFF.

This clone has a handful of counts. V usage is TRBV27 and J usage is TRBJ2-1, with 8 bases matching TRBD2. The V gene end was trimmed by 6 bases and the J gene end by 1 base; junction bases not matched to a gene: 2. The CDR3 loop spans 14 amino acids. CDR1 is MNHEY and CDR2 is SMNVEV in the germline V gene (reference sequence). CDR3 in amino acids: CASRREVSYNEQFF. CDR3 bases: TGTGCCAGCAGGCGGGAGGTATCCTACAATGAGCAGTTCTTC.

With regard to this clone: The same CDR3 can be traced to other DNA sequences in this sample. The CDR3 nucleotides read TGTGCCAGCAGTGAGCAGGGGGCAGGGGGCTACACCTTC. Its translation is CASSEQGAGGYTF. J is TRBJ1-2 and V is TRBV6-1; 8 bases fit TRBD1. V lost 3 bases to trimming and J lost 8 bases; unmatched junction nucleotides: 5. The germline V gene has CDR1 MNHNS and CDR2 SASEGT. This CDR3 comprises 13 residues.

The V gene is TRBV5-4, the J gene TRBJ1-3, with TRBD1 as a possible D gene (5 bases). The CDR3 spans 13 residues. V was clipped by 1 base and J by 4 bases, with 6 bases between them. Germline V gene sequence: CDR1 SGHNT, CDR2 YYREEE (reference sequence). In DNA, the CDR3 is TGTGCCAGCAGCTTGCCAGGGGGAAACACCATATATTTT. Protein product: CASSLPGGNTIYF.

This chain connects TRBV6-2 or TRBV6-3 to TRBJ1-2, with no clear D. The length of the CDR3 is 12 residues. Germline V gives CDR1 MNHEY, CDR2 SVGEGT. V dropped 0 bases and J dropped 9 bases, with 8 bases sitting between them. CDR3 bases: TGTGCCAGCAGTTACTCGGTACAGAGCTACACCTTC. This gives the protein CASSYSVQSYTF.

The chain is built from TRBV20-1 and TRBJ1-2; tentatively, D is TRBD1 (5 bases). The ends were cut back, 5 bases at V and 4 bases at J, with 5 bases in the middle. The CDR3 has 10 residues. Germline lookup yields CDR1 DFQATT and CDR2 SNEGSKA (reference sequence). CDR3 in amino acids: CSADSYGYTF. The CDR3 DNA follows: TGCAGTGCTGACAGCTATGGCTACACCTTC.

The rearrangement uses TRBV5-6 and TRBJ2-7; 9 bases are a match to TRBD1. V gave up 7 bases and J gave up 1 base; unmatched junction bases: 6. Germline assignment: CDR1 SGHDT and CDR2 YYEEEE. There are 14 residues in the CDR3. CDR3: CASSPGTGSYEQYF. In DNA, the CDR3 is TGTGCCAGCTCACCCGGGACAGGGTCCTACGAGCAGTACTTC.

The V gene is TRBV2, the J gene TRBJ1-4; 7 nucleotides agree with TRBD1. The ends lost 8 bases at V and 7 bases at J; junction bases unmatched: 4. Germline-derived CDR1 and CDR2 are SNHLY and FYNNEI. The CDR3 consists of 12 residues. The CDR3 loop reads CASSGGGEKLFF. The CDR3 nucleotides read TGTGCCAGCTCAGGGGGTGGTGAAAAACTGTTTTTT.

The rearrangement uses TRBV18 and TRBJ2-5, with D possibly being TRBD1 (6 bases). The V gene lost 5 bases and the J gene lost 0 bases, with 10 bases spanning the gap. CDR3 length equals 14 residues. CDR1 KGHSH and CDR2 LQKENI come from the germline V gene. The CDR3 coding sequence is TGTGCCAGCTCATTGGACAGTTACCAAGAGACCCAGTACTTC. Its translation is CASSLDSYQETQYF.

The chain uses TRBV24-1 and TRBJ2-1; TRBD1 aligns across 7 bases. This CDR3 has 17 residues. V lost 5 bases, J lost 7 bases, and 16 bases stayed unmatched. Per the germline V gene, CDR1 is KGHDR and CDR2 is SFDVKD. CDR3 protein: CATSGLDRARSINEQFF. The CDR3 region has the DNA TGTGCCACCAGTGGCCTAGACAGGGCCCGAAGCATAAATGAGCAGTTCTTC.